Presented here are 9 T cell receptor beta chains from one specimen sequenced in a study of identical twins. TCRdb recomputed calls from the 5' RACE reads with MiXCR, one row per CDR3 protein. The data show roughly 720,000 distinct CDR3 sequences, about 20% seen once. The sample was also linked to a second study, of T cells expressing NK-cell markers.

The sequenced material came from PBMCs. These receptors were obtained from a woman in her late teens or twenties in good health.

The rearrangement uses TRBV28 and TRBJ1-1; unclear D gene. The V gene's germline CDR1 is MDHEN and CDR2 SYDVKM. Deletions cut 5 bases from V and 4 bases from J, with 11 bases between. The CDR3 consists of 13 residues. The CDR3 protein is CASSTASGTEAFF. The CDR3 nucleotides are TGTGCCAGCAGTACGGCTTCAGGCACTGAAGCTTTCTTT.

This clonotype has only a few counts. J is TRBJ2-7 and V is TRBV7-2, with 8 positions matching TRBD2. Germline V CDR1 and CDR2: SGHTA, FQGNSA. After removal of 5 bases from V and 3 bases from J, the junction contained 6 bases not matched to a gene. This CDR3 comprises 14 residues. The CDR3 coding sequence is TGTGCCAGCAGCCTCCCGGGACTAGTCTACGAGCAGTACTTC. Translation: CASSLPGLVYEQYF.

V and J are TRBV12-3 or TRBV12-4 and TRBJ2-1; 10 nucleotides match TRBD2. V lost 7 bases to trimming and J lost 8 bases; unmatched junction nucleotides: 5. The length of the CDR3 is 13 residues. The CDR3 DNA reads TGTGCCAGCAAGCGGGGGGGCCCCTATGAGCAGTTCTTC. This gives the protein CASKRGGPYEQFF.

This clonotype was counted only a few times. The chain is built from TRBV6-1 and TRBJ2-3; D may be TRBD1 (6 bases). Trimming removed 4 bases at V and 0 bases at J, with 17 bases between. Germline loops: CDR1 MNHNS, CDR2 SASEGT. This CDR3 comprises 17 residues. The CDR3 region is CASSARMQGGSTDTQYF. The CDR3, as DNA: TGTGCCAGCAGTGCCCGTATGCAAGGGGGAAGCACAGATACGCAGTATTTT.

This clonotype was counted only a few times. The gene calls are TRBV12-3 or TRBV12-4 and TRBJ1-1; no firm D call. The CDR3 totals 13 residues. Between the trimmed V and J ends, which lost 1 base and 7 bases, there was a span of 10 bases. CDR3 amino acids: CASSLGDTLEAFF. DNA of the CDR3: TGTGCCAGCAGTTTAGGGGATACCCTTGAAGCTTTCTTT.

The V gene is TRBV6-5, the J gene TRBJ1-1; perhaps TRBD1 as D (5 bases). The CDR3 is 15 amino acids. Trimming left V 2 bases short and J 4 bases short, with 14 bases between. Germline V gives CDR1 MNHEY, CDR2 SVGAGI. This chain's CDR3 is CASSYLGGESTEAFF. For the CDR3, the DNA is TGTGCCAGCAGTTACCTGGGGGGTGAATCCACTGAAGCTTTCTTT.

V usage is TRBV5-6 and J usage is TRBJ2-6; D gene ambiguous. Trimming stripped 6 bases from V and 0 bases from J, with 4 bases between. Germline V gene data show CDR1 as SGHDT and CDR2 as YYEEEE. The CDR3 is made up of 13 amino acids. The CDR3 bases are TGTGCCAGCACCGTCTCTGGGGCCAACGTCCTGACTTTC. Translating it yields CASTVSGANVLTF.

The chain employs TRBV29-1 and TRBJ2-4, with no clear D. V was cut by 0 bases and J by 2 bases, with 14 bases left in between. Germline CDR1 and CDR2: SQVTM and ANQGSEA. The CDR3 loop spans 16 amino acids. The CDR3 DNA is TGCAGCGTTGAAGATGGTACTCGGCGCTCCAAAAACATTCAGTACTTC. This encodes CSVEDGTRRSKNIQYF.

This clonotype showed up just a few times. This sequence joins TRBV27 and TRBJ1-4; tentative D call: TRBD1 (5 bases). Germline V gene lookup returns CDR1 MNHEY and CDR2 SMNVEV (reference sequence). CDR3 length: 14 residues. V lost 3 bases and J lost 8, with 13 bases in between. CDR3 region: CASSLEGLGEKLFF. The CDR3, as DNA: TGTGCCAGCAGTTTGGAGGGGTTGGGGGAAAAACTGTTTTTT.